Below are 10 T cell receptor beta chains sequenced from a single sample in a study of tumor-infiltrating lymphocytes in primary liver carcinoma. A primer matching the constant region was used to make TCR beta cDNA from around 550 ng of total RNA. Libraries of TCR beta came from three nested multiplex PCR rounds with slightly modified ARM-PCR. It was with TRBV1-TRBV30 forward primers and a C-beta reverse primer that the first two PCR rounds were run, at about 10 cycles each. TCRdb re-analysed the multiplex PCR reads in MiXCR, keeping a single row per CDR3 protein. Found here are 100,000 to 150,000 distinct CDR3 sequences, 50% to 80% of them singletons; the top ten hold about 8%. Unsorted bulk tissue, about 17-34 mg of it, served as the source for co-extraction of RNA and DNA. The sample consisted of liver tumor tissue from sampling region 3. The subset is: tumor region T3, left-lateral pole. The source of these receptors is a woman aged 60-75 years with primary liver carcinoma and hepatitis B virus infection.

The chain carries TRBV28 and TRBJ2-3; TRBD2 aligns across 8 bases. Germline values: CDR1 MDHEN, CDR2 SYDVKM. V gave up 7 bases and J gave up 5 bases; unmatched junction bases: 11. The CDR3 sequence is 15 residues long. CDR3 in DNA: TGTGCCAGCACCCCGGGAGGGGCTTTCAGAGATACGCAGTATTTT. This codes for CASTPGGAFRDTQYF.

On this clonotype: One end of the junction fails to match germline, which may point to a read error. The rearrangement links TRBV11-3 to TRBJ2-1; 12 nucleotides line up with TRBD2. Germline loops: CDR1 SGHNT, CDR2 YENEEA. This CDR3 region has 19 residues. The CDR3 bases are TGTGGCAGCAGCGCCGGACGGGGGGGACTAGCGGGTGGATTCAATGAGCAGTTCTTC. Encoded protein: CGSSAGRGGLAGGFNEQFF.

Worth noting for this clonotype: A read error may produce the germline difference seen at one junction end. The chain uses TRBV29-1 and TRBJ2-4; D uncertain. This CDR3 has 15 residues. Germline V gene lookup returns CDR1 SQVTM and CDR2 ANQGSEA. CDR3 sequence reads: CSVDGLGIAKNIQYF. The DNA for the CDR3 is TGCAGCGTTGATGGATTGGGGATTGCCAAGAACATTCAGTACTTC.

With regard to this clonotype: One junction end disagrees with the germline gene, perhaps due to a read error. The chain links TRBV11-1 to TRBJ2-5, with a possible D match to TRBD1 (5 bases). This CDR3 has 15 residues. Germline CDR1 is SGHAT and CDR2 is FQDESV (reference sequence). For the CDR3, the DNA is TGTGCCGGCAGCCCCATAGGGGCCCAGAAGTTAGACAAGTACTTC. Its protein product is CAGSPIGAQKLDKYF.

This clonotype was found once. This CDR3 is missing its conserved last phenylalanine or tryptophan, likely due to a read error. The V gene is TRBV12-3 or TRBV12-4, the J gene TRBJ1-4, with 7 bases identical to TRBD1. CDR3 size: 14 residues. For the CDR3, the DNA is TGTGCAAGCAGCCTCCGGCAGGGGGATGAAAAACTGTTTTTG. It yields the protein CASSLRQGDEKLFL.

With respect to this clonotype: A much larger clone differs by one base, so this may be a read error. This chain links TRBV6-1 with TRBJ2-7; 8 bases line up with TRBD2. The germline V gene has CDR1 MNHNS and CDR2 SASEGT. The length of the CDR3 is 15 residues. V gave up 4 bases and J gave up 4 bases; unmatched junction bases: 9. The CDR3 DNA is TGTGCCAGCAGTGTTACCGGGACTAGAGGTTACGAGCAGTACTTC. It yields the protein CASSVTGTRGYEQYF.

As for this clonotype: Sequence at one end of the junction differs from germline and may be a read error. The V gene is TRBV12-3 or TRBV12-4, the J gene TRBJ2-1; possible D gene TRBD2, 5 bases. This CDR3 contains 14 residues. The chain's CDR3 is CVSQSGSSYNEQSF. The CDR3, as DNA: TGTGTCAGCCAGAGCGGTAGTTCCTACAATGAGCAGTCCTTC.

Of note for this clonotype: One end of the junction varies from germline; a read error may be responsible. The gene calls are TRBV4-1 and TRBJ1-5, with D tentatively TRBD1 (6 bases). The CDR3 runs 14 residues. The germline gives CDR1 MGHRA, CDR2 YSYEKL. CDR3 nucleotides: TGCGCCAGCAGGCGCGGACAGACCAATCAGCCCCAGCATTTC. Translating it yields CASRRGQTNQPQHF.

In nucleotides, the CDR3 is TGTGCCAGCATCAACATGGGACACTGGGCTGAAGCTTTCTTT. Translation gives CASINMGHWAEAFF. This chain connects TRBV2 to TRBJ1-1; possibly TRBD1 for D (6 bases). The germline CDR1 and CDR2 sequences are SNHLY and FYNNEI. The ends were cut back, 7 bases at V and 6 bases at J, with 18 bases in the middle. The CDR3 spans 14 residues.

Points on this clonotype: Compared with germline, one end of the junction differs, possibly owing to a read error. V is TRBV28 and J is TRBJ2-1; 9 positions agree with TRBD2. The length of the CDR3 is 16 residues. Germline CDR1 is MDHEN and CDR2 is SYDVKM. In DNA, the CDR3 is TGTACCAGCAGCCCCGCGGCGGGAGGGGGCTACAATGAGCAGTTCTTC. Its translation: CTSSPAAGGGYNEQFF.